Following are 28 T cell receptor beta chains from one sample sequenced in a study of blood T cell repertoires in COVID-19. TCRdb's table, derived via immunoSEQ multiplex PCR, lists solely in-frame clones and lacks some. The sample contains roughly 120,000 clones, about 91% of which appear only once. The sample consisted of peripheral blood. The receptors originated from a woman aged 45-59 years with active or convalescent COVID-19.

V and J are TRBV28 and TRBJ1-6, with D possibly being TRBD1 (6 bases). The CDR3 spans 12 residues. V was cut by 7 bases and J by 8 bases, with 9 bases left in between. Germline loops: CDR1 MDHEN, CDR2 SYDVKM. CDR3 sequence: CASTGDHSPLHF. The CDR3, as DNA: TGTGCCAGCACAGGGGACCATTCACCCCTCCACTTT.

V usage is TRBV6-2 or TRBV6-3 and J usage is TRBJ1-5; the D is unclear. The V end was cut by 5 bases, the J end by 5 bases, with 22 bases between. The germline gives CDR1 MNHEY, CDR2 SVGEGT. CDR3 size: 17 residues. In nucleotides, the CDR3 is TGTGCCAGCAGTACCCAACGGGATGACCCCAAGTATCAGCCCCAGCATTTT. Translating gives CASSTQRDDPKYQPQHF.

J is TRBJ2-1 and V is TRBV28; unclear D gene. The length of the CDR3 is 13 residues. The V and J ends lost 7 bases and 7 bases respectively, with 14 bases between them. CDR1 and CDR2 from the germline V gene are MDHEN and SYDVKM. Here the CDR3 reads CASNSFSRNEQFF. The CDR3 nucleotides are TGTGCCAGCAATTCTTTCTCTAGGAATGAGCAGTTCTTC.

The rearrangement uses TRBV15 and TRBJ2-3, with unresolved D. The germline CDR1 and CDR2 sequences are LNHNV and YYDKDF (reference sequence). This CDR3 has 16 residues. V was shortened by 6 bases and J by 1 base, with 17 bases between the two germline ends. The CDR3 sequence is CATRPFSGGGTDTQYF. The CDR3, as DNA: TGTGCCACCAGGCCTTTCTCCGGCGGTGGCACAGATACGCAGTATTTT.

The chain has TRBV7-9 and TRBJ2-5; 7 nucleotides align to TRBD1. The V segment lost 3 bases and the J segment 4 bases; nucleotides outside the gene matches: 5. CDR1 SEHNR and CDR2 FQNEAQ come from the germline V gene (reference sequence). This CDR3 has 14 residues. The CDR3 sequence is CASSLGTATETQYF. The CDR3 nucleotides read TGTGCCAGCAGCTTGGGGACAGCCACAGAGACCCAGTACTTC.

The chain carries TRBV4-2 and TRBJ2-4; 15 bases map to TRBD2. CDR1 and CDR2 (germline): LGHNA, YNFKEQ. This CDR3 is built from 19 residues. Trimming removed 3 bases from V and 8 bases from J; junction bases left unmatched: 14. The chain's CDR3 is CASSQKPGGLAGGRDIQYF. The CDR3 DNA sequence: TGTGCCAGCAGCCAGAAGCCGGGAGGACTAGCGGGAGGGCGGGACATTCAGTACTTC.

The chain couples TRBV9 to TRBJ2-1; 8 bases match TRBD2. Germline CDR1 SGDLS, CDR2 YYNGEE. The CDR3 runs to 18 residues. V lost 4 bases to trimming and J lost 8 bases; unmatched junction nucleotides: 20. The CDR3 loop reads CASSPPWGSGSGGHEQFF. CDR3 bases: TGTGCCAGCAGCCCACCCTGGGGTAGCGGCAGCGGGGGACATGAGCAGTTCTTC.

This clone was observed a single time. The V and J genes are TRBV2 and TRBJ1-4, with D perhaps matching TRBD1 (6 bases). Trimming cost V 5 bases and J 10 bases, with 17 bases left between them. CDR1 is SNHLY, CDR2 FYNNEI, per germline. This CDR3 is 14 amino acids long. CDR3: CASSLDRNEGKLFF. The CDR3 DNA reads TGTGCCAGCAGTCTAGACAGGAATGAGGGAAAACTGTTTTTT.

CDR3 in amino acids: CASSKVFRPPSAQPQHF. CDR3 coding DNA: TGTGCCAGCAGCAAAGTTTTTCGCCCCCCGAGCGCCCAGCCCCAGCATTTT. The chain is built from TRBV21-1 and TRBJ1-5. TRBV21-1 counts as a pseudogene. The CDR3 runs 17 residues.

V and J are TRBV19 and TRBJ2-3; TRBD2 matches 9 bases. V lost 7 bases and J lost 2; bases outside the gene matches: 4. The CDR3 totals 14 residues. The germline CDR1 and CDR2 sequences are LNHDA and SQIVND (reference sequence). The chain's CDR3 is CASMTSGVTDTQYF. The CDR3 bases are TGTGCCAGTATGACTAGCGGTGTCACAGATACGCAGTATTTT.

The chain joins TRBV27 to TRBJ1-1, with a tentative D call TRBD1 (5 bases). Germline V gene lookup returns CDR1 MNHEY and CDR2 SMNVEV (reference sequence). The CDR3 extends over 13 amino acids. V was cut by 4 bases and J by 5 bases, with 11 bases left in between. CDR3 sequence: CASSWGGTTEAFF. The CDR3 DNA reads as TGTGCCAGCAGTTGGGGGGGGACTACTGAAGCTTTCTTT.

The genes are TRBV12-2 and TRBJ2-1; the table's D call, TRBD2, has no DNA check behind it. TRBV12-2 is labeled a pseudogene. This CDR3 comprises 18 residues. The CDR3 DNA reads TGTGCAAGTCGCTTAGCGCGGGGGGGGTCCCTCCCTCTCAATGAGCAGTTCTTC. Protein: CASRLARGGSLPLNEQFF.

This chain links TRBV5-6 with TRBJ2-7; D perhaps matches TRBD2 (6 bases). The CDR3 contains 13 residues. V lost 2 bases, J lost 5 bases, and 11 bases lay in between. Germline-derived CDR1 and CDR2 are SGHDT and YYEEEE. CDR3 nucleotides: TGTGCCAGCAGCTTTGACGGCGGGAACGAGCAGTACTTC. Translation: CASSFDGGNEQYF.

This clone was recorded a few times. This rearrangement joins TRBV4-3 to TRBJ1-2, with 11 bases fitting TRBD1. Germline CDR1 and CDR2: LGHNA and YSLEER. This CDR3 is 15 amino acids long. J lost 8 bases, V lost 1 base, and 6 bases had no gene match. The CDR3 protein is CASSQGTGGKQGYTF. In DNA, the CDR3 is TGCGCCAGCAGCCAAGGGACAGGGGGCAAGCAAGGCTACACCTTC.

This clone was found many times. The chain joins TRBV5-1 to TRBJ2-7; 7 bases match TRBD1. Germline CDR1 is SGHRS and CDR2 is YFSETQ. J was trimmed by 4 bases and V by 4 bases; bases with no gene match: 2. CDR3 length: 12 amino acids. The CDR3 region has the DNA TGCGCCAGCAGCCGGACAGGTTACGAGCAGTACTTC. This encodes CASSRTGYEQYF.

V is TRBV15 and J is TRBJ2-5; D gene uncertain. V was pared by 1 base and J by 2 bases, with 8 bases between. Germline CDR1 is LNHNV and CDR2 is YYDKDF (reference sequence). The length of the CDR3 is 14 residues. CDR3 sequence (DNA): TGTGCCACCAGCAGAGGGGCAGCACAAGAGACCCAGTACTTC. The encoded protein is CATSRGAAQETQYF.

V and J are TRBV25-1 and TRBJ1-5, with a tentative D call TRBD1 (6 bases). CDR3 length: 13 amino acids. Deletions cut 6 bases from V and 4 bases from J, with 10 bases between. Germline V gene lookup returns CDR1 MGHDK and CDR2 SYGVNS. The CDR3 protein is CASRQGFNQPQHF. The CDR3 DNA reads TGTGCCAGCAGGCAGGGGTTTAATCAGCCCCAGCATTTT.

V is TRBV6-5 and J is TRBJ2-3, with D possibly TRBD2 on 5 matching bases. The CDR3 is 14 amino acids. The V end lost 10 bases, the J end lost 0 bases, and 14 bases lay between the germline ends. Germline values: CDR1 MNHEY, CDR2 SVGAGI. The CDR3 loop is CATSPLMSTDTQYF. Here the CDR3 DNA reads TGTGCCACTAGCCCGCTGATGAGCACAGATACGCAGTATTTT.

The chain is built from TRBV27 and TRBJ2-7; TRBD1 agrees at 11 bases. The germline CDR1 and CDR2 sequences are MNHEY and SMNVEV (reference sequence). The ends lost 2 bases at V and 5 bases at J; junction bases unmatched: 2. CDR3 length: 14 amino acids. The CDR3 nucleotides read TGTGCCAGCAGTTTACGGACAGGGGGCAACGAGCAGTACTTC. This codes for CASSLRTGGNEQYF.

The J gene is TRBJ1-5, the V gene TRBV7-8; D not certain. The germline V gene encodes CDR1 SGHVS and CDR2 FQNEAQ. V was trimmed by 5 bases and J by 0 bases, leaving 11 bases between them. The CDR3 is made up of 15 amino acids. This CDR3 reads CASSPYDYSNQPQHF. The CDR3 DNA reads TGTGCCAGCAGCCCCTACGACTATAGCAATCAGCCCCAGCATTTT.

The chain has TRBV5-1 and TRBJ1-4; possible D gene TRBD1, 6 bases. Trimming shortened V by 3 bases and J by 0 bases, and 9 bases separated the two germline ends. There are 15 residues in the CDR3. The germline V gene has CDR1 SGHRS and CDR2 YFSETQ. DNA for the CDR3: TGCGCCAGCAGCTCAGGGGCCGCAACTAATGAAAAACTGTTTTTT. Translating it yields CASSSGAATNEKLFF.

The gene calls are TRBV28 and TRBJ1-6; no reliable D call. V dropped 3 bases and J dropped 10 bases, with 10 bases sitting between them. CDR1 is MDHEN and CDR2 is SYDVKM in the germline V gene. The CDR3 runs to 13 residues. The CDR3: CASSFMRSSPLHF. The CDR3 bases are TGTGCCAGCAGTTTCATGAGGTCCTCACCCCTCCACTTT.

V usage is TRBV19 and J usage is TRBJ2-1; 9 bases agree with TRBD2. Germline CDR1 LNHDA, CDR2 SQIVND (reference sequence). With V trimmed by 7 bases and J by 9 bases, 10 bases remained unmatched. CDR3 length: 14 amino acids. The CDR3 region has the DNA TGTGCCAGTATTGGTGTGGGTAGCGGGGGTGAGCAGTTCTTC. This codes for CASIGVGSGGEQFF.

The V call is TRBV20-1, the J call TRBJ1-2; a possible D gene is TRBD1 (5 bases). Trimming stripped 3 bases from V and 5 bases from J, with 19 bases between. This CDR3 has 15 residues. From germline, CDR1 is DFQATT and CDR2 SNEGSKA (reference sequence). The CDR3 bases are TGCAGTGCTAGTGGGATGGACGAGCAGGGTTATGGCTACACCTTC. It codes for CSASGMDEQGYGYTF.

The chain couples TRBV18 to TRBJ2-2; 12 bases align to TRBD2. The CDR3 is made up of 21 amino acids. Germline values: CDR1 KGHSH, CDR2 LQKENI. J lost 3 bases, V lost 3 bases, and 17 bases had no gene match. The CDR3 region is CASSPPFSSGRASSYTGELFF. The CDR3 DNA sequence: TGTGCCAGCTCACCCCCGTTCTCTAGCGGGAGGGCTTCCTCCTACACCGGGGAGCTGTTTTTT.

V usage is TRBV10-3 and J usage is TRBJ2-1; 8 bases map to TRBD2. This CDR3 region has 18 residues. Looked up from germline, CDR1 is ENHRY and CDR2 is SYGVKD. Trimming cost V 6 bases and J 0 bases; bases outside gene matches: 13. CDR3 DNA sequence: TGTGCCATCAGGAGCGGGGGAGGGGCGGGTAGCTCCTACAATGAGCAGTTCTTC. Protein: CAIRSGGGAGSSYNEQFF.

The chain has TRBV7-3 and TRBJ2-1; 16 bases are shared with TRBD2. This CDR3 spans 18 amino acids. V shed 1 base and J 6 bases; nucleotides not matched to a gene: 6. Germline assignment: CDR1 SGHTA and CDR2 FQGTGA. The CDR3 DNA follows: TGTGCCAGCAGCTTAATGGCGGGGACTAGCGGGAGGGGCAATGAGCAGTTCTTC. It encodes CASSLMAGTSGRGNEQFF.

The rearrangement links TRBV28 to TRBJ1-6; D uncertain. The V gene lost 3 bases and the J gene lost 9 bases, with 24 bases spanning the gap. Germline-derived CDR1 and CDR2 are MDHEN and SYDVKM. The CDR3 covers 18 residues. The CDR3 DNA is TGTGCCAGCAGTTTCGTCGGCAGTGGCTCCCTAAGAGGTTCACCCCTCCACTTT. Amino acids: CASSFVGSGSLRGSPLHF. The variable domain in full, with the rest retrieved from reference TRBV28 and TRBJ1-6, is DVKVTQSSRYLVKRTGEKVFLECVQDMDHENMFWYRQDPGLGLRLIYFSYDVKMKEKGDIPEGYSVSREKKERFSLILESASTNQTSMYLCASSFVGSGSLRGSPLHFGNGTRLTVT.